Given below is one T cell receptor beta chain in context. Its cognate antigen has yet to be identified. Base-call qualities are not available, and no considerably larger clone is one nucleotide away. Genomic DNA was extracted with the Qiagen DNeasy kit from unsorted PBMCs and from negatively selected CD4+ and CD8+ fractions. TCR beta CDR3 regions were subjected to amplification by immunoSEQ multiplex PCR with primers that anneal to V and J segments. A synthetic immune receptor repertoire was used to minimize amplification bias, and remaining bias was computationally removed after sequencing. For the original study's pipeline: Custom Python scripts were used to quantify repertoire diversity as the Shannon entropy index. Unsorted, CD4+ and CD8+ repertoires were analyzed separately, except in combined analyses where CD4+ and CD8+ sequences were merged in silico. A clone counted as expanded when the clone's frequency after treatment rose at least 2-fold relative to C1D1, and clones undetected at baseline were given a pseudocount of 0.5. Singleton clones were defined as clones with 0 or 1 copy at C1D1, and non-singleton clones were defined as clones with 2 or more copies. Clones expanded in unsorted samples were assigned a CD4+, CD8+ or unknown annotation through matching of protein sequences in sorted samples from the same patient. Diversity changes from C1D1 to C4D1 were tested in paired samples using Wilcoxon tests. TCRdb obtained this table from immuneACCESS and retained in-frame rearrangements with V and J assigned. These tables miss some clones; where compared with another copy, unresolved V genes account for less than half of the shortfall, and the remainder is unexplained. V and J calls and clone size come straight from that table; D and trimming were deduced from the DNA. The sample includes roughly 30,000 clones, with approximately 66% observed a single time. About 26% of the sample belongs to the ten largest clones.

These data come from a study of PD-1 blockade in classical Hodgkin lymphoma (dated by TCRdb to the early 2020s). Study-wide context: Nivolumab dosing was 3 mg/kg intravenously every 2 weeks, continuing until either disease progression or unacceptable toxicity. The study used TCR beta sequencing and CyTOF to define a peripheral blood immune signature of response to PD-1 blockade in classical Hodgkin lymphoma.

What the time point label conveys for this sample: cycle 2 day 1 (C2D1) of nivolumab. Every trial patient had relapsed after autologous stem cell transplantation, and cohorts A, B and C differed in prior brentuximab vedotin exposure. The trial cohort comprised around 60 patients with relapsed/refractory classical Hodgkin lymphoma whose best overall responses were complete response, partial response or progressive disease. Trial patients were treated with single-agent nivolumab in the multi-cohort phase II CheckMate 205 trial. An independent review committee assessed best overall response by applying the 2007 International Working Group response criteria. Trial PBMCs were collected immediately before nivolumab initiation (C1D1) and during therapy at cycle 2 day 1 and cycle 4 day 1. Peripheral blood was collected in 8 mL Vacutainer Cell Preparation Tubes, from which PBMCs were isolated by centrifugation and then cryopreserved.

Counted from cysteine to phenylalanine, this CDR3 has 15 amino acids. Left in the record is the CDR3 DNA by itself, 45 bases read in frame from the first base. The germline V gene supplies CDR1 SNHLY and CDR2 FYNNEI. A distance of 14 bases separates the germline ends of V and J, which lose 6 bases and 0 bases respectively. Results the study describes overall, beyond this receptor: Newly diagnosed patients were reported to have lower baseline TCR diversity than healthy donors, and relapsed/refractory patients were reported to have lower baseline TCR diversity still. Patients starting nivolumab less than 1 year after ASCT had lower diversity and were excluded from later analyses to avoid confounding by immune reconstitution. By C4D1, a significant rise was seen in CD4+ TCR diversity but not in CD8+ TCR diversity (p=0.0027 vs p=0.16), and the rise was most apparent among complete responders (p=0.02). The study was restricted to a single clinical trial cohort, and the causes of repertoire differences, possibly disease activity or prior therapy, were left undefined. Trial patients achieving complete response had baseline diversity similar to newly diagnosed patients, whereas partial responders and progressors had significantly lower diversity.

The TCR comes from a human donor with classical Hodgkin lymphoma. The sequence is built from TRBV2 and TRBJ1-1; the D gene is possibly TRBD1, with 6 bases matching. Sample: peripheral blood mononuclear cells (PBMCs), taken before the second cycle of nivolumab. The CDR3 region has the sequence CASRPGHPLNTEAFF. The bases are TGTGCCAGCAGACCGGGACACCCCTTGAACACTGAAGCTTTCTTT.